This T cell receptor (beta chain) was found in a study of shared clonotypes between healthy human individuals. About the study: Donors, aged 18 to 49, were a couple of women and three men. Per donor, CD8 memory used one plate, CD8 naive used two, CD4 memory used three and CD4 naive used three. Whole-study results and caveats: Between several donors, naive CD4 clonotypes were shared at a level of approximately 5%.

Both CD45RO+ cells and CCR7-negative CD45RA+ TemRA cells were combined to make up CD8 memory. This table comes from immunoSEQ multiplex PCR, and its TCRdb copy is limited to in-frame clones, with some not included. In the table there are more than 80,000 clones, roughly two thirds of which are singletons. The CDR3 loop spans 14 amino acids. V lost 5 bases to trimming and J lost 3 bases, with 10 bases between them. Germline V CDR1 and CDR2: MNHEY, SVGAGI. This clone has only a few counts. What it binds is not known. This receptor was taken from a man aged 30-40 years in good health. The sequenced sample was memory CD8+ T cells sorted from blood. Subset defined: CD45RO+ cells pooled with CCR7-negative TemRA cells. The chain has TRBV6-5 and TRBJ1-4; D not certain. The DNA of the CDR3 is TGTGCCAGCAGTACATCGGGAGCTAATGAAAAACTGTTTTTT. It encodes CASSTSGANEKLFF.